These T cell receptor beta chains were read from a single sample in a study of T cell changes during pregnancy in multiple sclerosis. Clones were sequenced by immunoSEQ multiplex PCR, and TCRdb holds only the in-frame ones, with some missing. Of some 70,000 clones in the sample, roughly 90% were seen once. Here the sequenced sample was peripheral blood, taken after pregnancy. The receptors were sampled from a female donor in good health, enrolled as a control in a pregnancy study. CDR3s include the opening cysteine and the closing phenylalanine or tryptophan. D genes are given only for firm matches. Clone size is not always given. Where it is, it says once, few, many or a class for expanded clones.

d_call,clone_size,v_call,j_call,cdr3_aa,cdr3_nt
NA,once,TRBV4-1,TRBJ2-3,CASSQDNAGLRDTQYF,TGCGCCAGCAGCCAAGATAATGCGGGACTTCGTGATACGCAGTATTTT
NA,NA,TRBV9,TRBJ2-5,CASSVGGPQETQYF,TGTGCCAGCAGCGTAGGGGGCCCCCAAGAGACCCAGTACTTC
TRBD1,NA,TRBV30,TRBJ1-4,CAWGETGGAHEKLFF,TGTGCCTGGGGGGAGACAGGGGGCGCGCATGAAAAACTGTTTTTT
TRBD1,NA,TRBV19,TRBJ1-2,CASSILGTGGIHNGYTF,TGTGCCAGTAGTATCCTTGGGACAGGGGGGATACATAATGGCTACACCTTC
TRBD1,NA,TRBV6-5,TRBJ1-2,CASKLVPTGEGGYTF,TGTGCCAGCAAATTGGTACCGACAGGGGAGGGTGGCTACACCTTC
NA,NA,TRBV10-3,TRBJ2-1,CAIRPTGGEQFF,TGTGCCATCAGGCCGACAGGCGGGGAGCAGTTCTTC
TRBD2,once,TRBV27,TRBJ2-7,CASSLRREGDEQYF,TGTGCCAGCAGTTTACGGCGGGAGGGAGACGAGCAGTACTTC
NA,NA,TRBV5-4,TRBJ1-5,CASSFQGGSNQPQHF,TGTGCCAGCAGCTTTCAAGGGGGTAGCAATCAGCCCCAGCATTTT
TRBD2,NA,TRBV18,TRBJ2-2,CASSRLAVNTGELFF,TGTGCCAGCTCACGACTAGCGGTTAACACCGGGGAGCTGTTTTTT
TRBD1,NA,TRBV15,TRBJ2-7,CATSRPTGTSSYEQYF,TGTGCCACCAGCAGGCCGACAGGGACGAGCTCCTACGAGCAGTACTTC
NA,NA,TRBV19,TRBJ1-1,CASTKDRNTEAFF,TGTGCCAGTACCAAGGACAGGAACACTGAAGCTTTCTTT
NA,NA,TRBV9,TRBJ1-2,CASSEGGQPSDGYTF,TGTGCCAGCAGCGAGGGGGGGCAGCCGTCGGATGGCTACACCTTC
TRBD1,NA,TRBV11-2,TRBJ1-2,CASRPTQGDKEYTF,TGTGCCAGCAGACCTACCCAGGGGGATAAAGAATACACCTTC
NA,once,TRBV5-6,TRBJ1-2,CASSLFHRPNYGYTF,TGTGCCAGCAGCTTGTTTCACAGACCTAACTATGGCTACACCTTC
NA,NA,TRBV25-1,TRBJ2-5,CASSPGETQYF,TGTGCCAGCAGTCCGGGGGAGACCCAGTACTTC
NA,NA,TRBV23-1,TRBJ2-2,CASSQGRLRENTGELFF,TGCGCCAGCAGTCAGGGGCGACTGCGGGAAAACACCGGGGAGCTGTTTTTT
NA,NA,TRBV5-8,TRBJ2-3,CASSLALAGTDTQYF,TGTGCCAGCAGCTTGGCCTTAGCCGGTACAGATACGCAGTATTTT
NA,NA,TRBV20-1,TRBJ2-7,CSASVDYEQYF,TGCAGTGCTAGCGTAGACTACGAGCAGTACTTC
NA,NA,TRBV15,TRBJ1-5,CATSRAGSNQPQHF,TGTGCCACCAGCAGAGCCGGGAGCAATCAGCCCCAGCATTTT
NA,NA,TRBV2,TRBJ1-5,CASSPSQPNQPQHF,TGTGCCAGCAGTCCTAGTCAGCCCAATCAGCCCCAGCATTTT
NA,NA,TRBV18,TRBJ1-4,CASRRGNGEKLFF,TGTGCCAGCCGCCGGGGAAATGGCGAAAAACTGTTTTTT
TRBD1,NA,TRBV5-4,TRBJ1-1,CASSLGGQGNTEAFF,TGTGCCAGCAGCTTGGGGGGACAGGGAAACACTGAAGCTTTCTTT
NA,once,TRBV5-8,TRBJ2-1,CASSLTRTVRNEQFF,TGTGCCAGCAGCTTGACTAGGACGGTCCGTAATGAGCAGTTCTTC
NA,NA,TRBV6-6,TRBJ1-3,CASTLQEGLGNTIYF,TGTGCCAGCACCCTACAGGAGGGTTTAGGAAACACCATATATTTT
TRBD1,NA,TRBV27,TRBJ1-2,CASSRGQGGGYTF,TGTGCCAGCAGCCGAGGACAGGGGGGAGGCTACACCTTC
TRBD1,NA,TRBV10-3,TRBJ2-7,CAIQGGTGEPYEQYF,TGTGCCATCCAGGGTGGGACAGGGGAACCTTACGAGCAGTACTTC
TRBD2,once,TRBV29-1,TRBJ2-1,CSVDLPAGGDEQFF,TGCAGCGTTGATTTGCCAGCGGGAGGCGATGAGCAGTTCTTC
NA,NA,TRBV7-9,TRBJ2-2,CASSPTGNTGELFF,TGTGCCAGCAGCCCGACAGGAAACACCGGGGAGCTGTTTTTT
NA,NA,TRBV10-3,TRBJ2-2,CAISDPRGRNGELFF,TGTGCCATCAGTGATCCAAGGGGAAGAAACGGGGAGCTGTTTTTT
TRBD1,NA,TRBV29-1,TRBJ1-3,CSVSPGQGLAGNTIYF,TGCAGCGTTTCCCCGGGACAGGGTTTGGCTGGAAACACCATATATTTT
NA,NA,TRBV30,TRBJ1-5,CAWQGPGGPQHF,TGTGCCTGGCAGGGGCCGGGAGGGCCCCAGCATTTT